A selection of T cell receptor beta chains follows, all from one sample in a study of blood T cell repertoires in COVID-19. Assay: immunoSEQ multiplex PCR; the TCRdb copy retains only in-frame clones and omits some. The repertoire consists of over 90,000 clones, with approximately 84% occurring once and the leading ten covering approximately 12%. The sample consisted of peripheral blood. The receptors here all came from a human donor in a cohort sampled during active or convalescent COVID-19. CDR3s leave out the opening cysteine and the closing phenylalanine or tryptophan. Each record gives: J gene, V gene, CDR3 protein.

TRBJ2-7	TRBV14	ASSQLGQSNYEQY
TRBJ1-6	TRBV5-1	ASSSPGQGYNSPLH
TRBJ1-2	TRBV5-1	ASSLAFAGTTNYGYT
TRBJ2-4	TRBV7-2	ASSSRTGSKNIQY
TRBJ2-5	TRBV3-1/TRBV3-2	ASSQDPLRLAGVETQY
TRBJ1-2	TRBV19	ASSITGNYGYT
TRBJ2-5	TRBV24-1	ATSDLKTGRSETQY
TRBJ2-3	TRBV4-1	ASSQGSGGYADTQY
TRBJ2-3	TRBV7-2	ASSLGYFGTSTDTQY
TRBJ2-2	TRBV24-1	ATNGYTGELF
TRBJ2-5	TRBV30	AWTGGGTQY
TRBJ1-1	TRBV9	ASSVGSRGEAF
TRBJ2-3	TRBV9	ASSARGPGLGTDTQY
TRBJ2-1	TRBV7-2	ASTSQAGGRNEQF
TRBJ1-2	TRBV27	ASSPIRTGGNYGYT
TRBJ1-2	TRBV11-2	ASSWKSGYYGYT
TRBJ1-2	TRBV7-2	ASSLHRTGNYGYT
TRBJ2-7	TRBV3-1/TRBV3-2	ASSRWTGTGEQY
TRBJ2-3	TRBV7-9	ASSVKRAGPGTDTQY
TRBJ1-2	TRBV5-4	ASSSRLGYGYT
TRBJ2-3	TRBV5-1	ASSKGHGTETDTQY
TRBJ2-7	TRBV19	ASSTSPGQGAVEQY
TRBJ1-5	TRBV6-1	ASSEDSTGGDQPQH
TRBJ1-5	TRBV11-3	ASSPTRQGGSNQPQH
TRBJ1-3	TRBV5-1	ASTPAGFSGNTIY
TRBJ1-4	TRBV30	AAGVTNEKLF
TRBJ1-4	TRBV28	ASSRGGEKLF
TRBJ1-2	TRBV7-3	ASRSTGAALYGYT
TRBJ1-2	TRBV2	ASTDPPGYGYT
TRBJ2-2	TRBV28	ASSWGQVATGELF
TRBJ2-7	TRBV28	ASSRGGPAYEQY
TRBJ1-3	TRBV28	ASRGTGRNTIY
TRBJ1-2	TRBV5-6	ASTTGEVIYGYT
TRBJ1-3	TRBV7-2	ASSTRTGSGNTIY
TRBJ2-5	TRBV5-1	ASSPAGTKETQY
TRBJ1-2	TRBV27	ASRTGTGVYGYT
TRBJ1-1	TRBV7-9	ASSSPGSAEAF
TRBJ1-1	TRBV21-1	ASSPGGTEAF
TRBJ1-1	TRBV7-3	ASRKTGMNTEAF
TRBJ1-1	TRBV7-8	ASSVRVTNTEAF
TRBJ1-5	TRBV5-1	ASSLGQGSQPQH
TRBJ2-7	TRBV27	ASSLRRTGPYEQY
TRBJ2-1	TRBV9	ASSPRTGTRIYNEQF
TRBJ1-5	TRBV4-1	ASSLKRGNQPQH
TRBJ1-6	TRBV18	ASSPTGSSYNSPLH
TRBJ2-5	TRBV4-2	ASSRRLAGVQETQY
TRBJ1-6	TRBV2	ASSAYSSNSPLH
TRBJ2-1	TRBV6-2/TRBV6-3	ASSNPTGGYNEQF
TRBJ2-2	TRBV5-5	ASSPGQPPEGELF
TRBJ1-5	TRBV6-6	ASTSVGNQPQH
TRBJ2-5	TRBV11-2	ASSIHPGQQGTQY
TRBJ2-6	TRBV2	ASRETGTGVSGANVLT